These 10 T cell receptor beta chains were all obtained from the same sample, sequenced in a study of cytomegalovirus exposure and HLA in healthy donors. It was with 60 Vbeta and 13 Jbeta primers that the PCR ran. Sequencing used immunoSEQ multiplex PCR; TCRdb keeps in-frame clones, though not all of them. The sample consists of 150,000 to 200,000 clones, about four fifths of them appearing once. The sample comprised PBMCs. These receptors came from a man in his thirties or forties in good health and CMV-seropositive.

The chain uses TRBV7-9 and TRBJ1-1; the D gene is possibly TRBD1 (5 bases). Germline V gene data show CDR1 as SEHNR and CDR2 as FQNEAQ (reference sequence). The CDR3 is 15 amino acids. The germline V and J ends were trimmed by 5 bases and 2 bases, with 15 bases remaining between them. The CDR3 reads CASSPPLGGNTEAFF. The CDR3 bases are TGTGCCAGCAGCCCACCACTCGGGGGTAACACTGAAGCTTTCTTT.

This chain's CDR3 is CASSTQGRGYGYTF. The CDR3 DNA follows: TGTGCCAGTAGTACCCAGGGGCGAGGCTATGGCTACACCTTC. V gene TRBV19 combines with J gene TRBJ1-2; weak D call: TRBD1 (6 bases). The V and J ends lost 4 bases and 4 bases respectively, with 13 bases between them. CDR1 LNHDA and CDR2 SQIVND come from the germline V gene (reference sequence). This CDR3 spans 14 amino acids.

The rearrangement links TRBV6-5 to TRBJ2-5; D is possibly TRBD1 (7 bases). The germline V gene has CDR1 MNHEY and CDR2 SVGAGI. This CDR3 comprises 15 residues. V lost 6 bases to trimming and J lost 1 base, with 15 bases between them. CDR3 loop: CASRPPGGPQETQYF. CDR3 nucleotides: TGTGCCAGCAGACCCCCAGGGGGGCCCCAAGAGACCCAGTACTTC.

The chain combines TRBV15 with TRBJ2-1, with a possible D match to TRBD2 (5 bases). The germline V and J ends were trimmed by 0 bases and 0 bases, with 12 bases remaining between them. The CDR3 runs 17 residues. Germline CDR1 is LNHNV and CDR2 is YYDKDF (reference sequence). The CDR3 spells CATSRDEGSISYNEQFF. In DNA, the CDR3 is TGTGCCACCAGCAGAGATGAGGGCAGCATCTCCTACAATGAGCAGTTCTTC.

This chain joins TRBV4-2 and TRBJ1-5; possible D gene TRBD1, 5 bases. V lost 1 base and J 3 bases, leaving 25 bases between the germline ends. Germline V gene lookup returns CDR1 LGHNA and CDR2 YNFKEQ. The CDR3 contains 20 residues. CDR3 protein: CASSQVGGTGGLRDNQPQHF. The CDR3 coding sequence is TGTGCCAGCAGCCAAGTTGGAGGGACGGGAGGCCTTAGGGACAATCAGCCCCAGCATTTT.

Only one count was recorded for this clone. The CDR3 DNA follows: TGTGCCAGCCTTGACGCGGGCTCCGGAAACACCATATATTTT. Its protein is CASLDAGSGNTIYF. The chain combines TRBV28 with TRBJ1-3; D call uncertain. The CDR3 covers 14 residues. Looked up from germline, CDR1 is MDHEN and CDR2 is SYDVKM. V shed 8 bases and J shed 4 bases, with 15 bases lying between them.

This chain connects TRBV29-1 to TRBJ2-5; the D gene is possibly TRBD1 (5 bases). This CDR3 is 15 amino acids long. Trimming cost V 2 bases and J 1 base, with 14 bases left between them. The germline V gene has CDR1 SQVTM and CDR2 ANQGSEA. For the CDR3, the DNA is TGCAGCGTTGAAAGCAGGGCCAACCTCCAAGAGACCCAGTACTTC. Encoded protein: CSVESRANLQETQYF.

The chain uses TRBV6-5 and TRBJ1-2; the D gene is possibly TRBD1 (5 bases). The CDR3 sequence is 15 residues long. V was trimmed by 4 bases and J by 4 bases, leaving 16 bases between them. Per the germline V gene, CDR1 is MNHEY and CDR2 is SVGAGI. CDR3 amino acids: CASSFTGGVSYGYTF. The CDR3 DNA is TGTGCCAGCAGTTTTACCGGGGGGGTTAGCTATGGCTACACCTTC.

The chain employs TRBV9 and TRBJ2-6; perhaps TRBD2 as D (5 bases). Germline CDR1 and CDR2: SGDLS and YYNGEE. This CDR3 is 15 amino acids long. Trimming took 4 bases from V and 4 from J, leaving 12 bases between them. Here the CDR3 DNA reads TGTGCCAGCAGCCATGGGAGTACCGGGGCCAACGTCCTGACTTTC. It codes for CASSHGSTGANVLTF.

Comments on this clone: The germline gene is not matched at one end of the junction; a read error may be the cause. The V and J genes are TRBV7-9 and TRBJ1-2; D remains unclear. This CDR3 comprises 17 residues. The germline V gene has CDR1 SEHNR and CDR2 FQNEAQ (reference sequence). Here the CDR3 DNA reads TGTGTCAGCAGCCCTGTCCTGGGCCGGCAGCGGGAGTATGGCTACACCTTC. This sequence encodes CVSSPVLGRQREYGYTF.